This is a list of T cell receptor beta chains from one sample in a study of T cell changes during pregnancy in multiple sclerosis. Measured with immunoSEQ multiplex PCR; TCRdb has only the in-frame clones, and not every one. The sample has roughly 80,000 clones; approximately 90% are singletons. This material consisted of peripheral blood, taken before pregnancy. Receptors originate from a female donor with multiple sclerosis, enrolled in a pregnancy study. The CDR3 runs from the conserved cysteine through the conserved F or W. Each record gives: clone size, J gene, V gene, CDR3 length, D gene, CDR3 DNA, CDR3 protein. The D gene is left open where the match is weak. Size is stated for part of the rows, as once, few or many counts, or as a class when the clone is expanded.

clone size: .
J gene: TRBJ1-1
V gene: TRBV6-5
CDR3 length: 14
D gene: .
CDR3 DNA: TGTGCCAGCAGGCCCCGGCAGGCGAGCACTGAAGCTTTCTTT
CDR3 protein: CASRPRQASTEAFF

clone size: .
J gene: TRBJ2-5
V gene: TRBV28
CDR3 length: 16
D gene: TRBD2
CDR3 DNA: TGTGCCAGCAGTCCATTAGCGGGAGTATGGGAGAGTACCCAGTACTTC
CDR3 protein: CASSPLAGVWESTQYF

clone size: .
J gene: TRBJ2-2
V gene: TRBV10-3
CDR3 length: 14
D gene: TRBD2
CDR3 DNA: TGTGCCATCAGTTTAGCGGGAGGGCCCGGGGAGCTGTTTTTT
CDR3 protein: CAISLAGGPGELFF

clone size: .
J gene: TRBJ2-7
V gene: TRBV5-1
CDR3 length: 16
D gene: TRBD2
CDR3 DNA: TGCGCCAGCAGCTTGGGGGGACTAGCGGGAAACTACGAGCAGTACTTC
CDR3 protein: CASSLGGLAGNYEQYF

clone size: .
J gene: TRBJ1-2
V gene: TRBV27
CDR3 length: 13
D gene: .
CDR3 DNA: TGTGCCAGCAGTTCAGGGTCATCCTATGGCTACACCTTC
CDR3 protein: CASSSGSSYGYTF

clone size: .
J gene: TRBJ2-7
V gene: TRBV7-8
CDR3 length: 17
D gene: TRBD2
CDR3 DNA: TGTGCCAGCAGCTTAGCCCGTACTAGCGGACGGGCCTACGAGCAGTACTTC
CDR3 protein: CASSLARTSGRAYEQYF

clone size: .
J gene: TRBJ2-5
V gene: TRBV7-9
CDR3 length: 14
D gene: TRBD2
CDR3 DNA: TGTGCCAGCAGCCCCCGGACTAGCGAAGAGACCCAGTACTTC
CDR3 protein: CASSPRTSEETQYF

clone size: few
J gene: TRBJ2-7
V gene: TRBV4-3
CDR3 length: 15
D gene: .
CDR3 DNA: TGCGCCAGCAGCCAAGTAACAGGGATCGGCGACGAGCAGTACTTC
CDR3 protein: CASSQVTGIGDEQYF

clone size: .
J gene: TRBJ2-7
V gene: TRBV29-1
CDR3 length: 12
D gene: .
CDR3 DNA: TGCAGCGTTGAACAGGGAGGATACGAGCAGTACTTC
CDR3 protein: CSVEQGGYEQYF

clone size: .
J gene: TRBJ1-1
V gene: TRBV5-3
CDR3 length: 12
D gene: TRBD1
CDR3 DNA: TGTGCCGGTACAGGGGGTATCACTGAAGCTTTCTTT
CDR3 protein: CAGTGGITEAFF

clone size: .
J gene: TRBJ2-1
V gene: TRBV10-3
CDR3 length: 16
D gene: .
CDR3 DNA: TGTGCCATCAGTGCGTGGAGGCCCTCCGGGGACAATGAGCAGTTCTTC
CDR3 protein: CAISAWRPSGDNEQFF

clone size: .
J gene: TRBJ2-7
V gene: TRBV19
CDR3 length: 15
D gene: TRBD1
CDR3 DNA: TGTGCCAGTAGATCCGGGACAGGGGTAACCTACGAGCAGTACTTC
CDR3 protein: CASRSGTGVTYEQYF

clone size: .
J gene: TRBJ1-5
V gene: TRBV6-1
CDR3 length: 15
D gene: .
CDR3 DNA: TGTGCCAGCTTGGACGGGGGTCATAGCAATCAGCCCCAGCATTTT
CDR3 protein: CASLDGGHSNQPQHF

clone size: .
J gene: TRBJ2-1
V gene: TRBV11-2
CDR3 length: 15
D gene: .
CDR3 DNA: TGTGCCAGCAGGAGAGCGGAAAGCTCCTACAATGAGCAGTTCTTC
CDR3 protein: CASRRAESSYNEQFF

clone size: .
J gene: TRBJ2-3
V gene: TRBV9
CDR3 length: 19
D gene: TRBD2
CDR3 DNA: TGTGCCAGCAGCGTAGAGGGGGGACTAGCGGGAACTAACACAGATACGCAGTATTTT
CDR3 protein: CASSVEGGLAGTNTDTQYF

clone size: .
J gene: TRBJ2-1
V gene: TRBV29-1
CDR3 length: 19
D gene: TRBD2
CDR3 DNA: TGCAGCGTTGAAGTAGGACTAGCGGGAGGGCCATCGCTCTACAATGAGCAGTTCTTC
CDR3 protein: CSVEVGLAGGPSLYNEQFF

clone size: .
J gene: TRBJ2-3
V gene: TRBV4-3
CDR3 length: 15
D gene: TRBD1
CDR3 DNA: TGCGCCAGCAGCAAAGCCGGGACAGGGTCAGATACGCAGTATTTT
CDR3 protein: CASSKAGTGSDTQYF

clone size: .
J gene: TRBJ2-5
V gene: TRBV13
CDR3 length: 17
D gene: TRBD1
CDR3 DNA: TGTGCCAGCAGCGTCTTTACAGGGGACGTGGGCCAAGAGACCCAGTACTTC
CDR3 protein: CASSVFTGDVGQETQYF

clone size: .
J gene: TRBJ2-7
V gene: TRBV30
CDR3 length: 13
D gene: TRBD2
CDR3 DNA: TGTGCCTGGAGTCTCCTAGCGGGCTACGAGCAGTACTTC
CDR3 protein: CAWSLLAGYEQYF

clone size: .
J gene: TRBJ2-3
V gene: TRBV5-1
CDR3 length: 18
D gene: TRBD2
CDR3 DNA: TGCGCCAGCAGCTTGGTACTAGCGGGAGGGCGGTACACAGATACGCAGTATTTT
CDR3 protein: CASSLVLAGGRYTDTQYF

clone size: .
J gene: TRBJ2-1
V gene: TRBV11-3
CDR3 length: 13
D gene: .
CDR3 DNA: TGTGCCAGCAGCTGGGGCCTTTACAATGAGCAGTTCTTC
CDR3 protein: CASSWGLYNEQFF

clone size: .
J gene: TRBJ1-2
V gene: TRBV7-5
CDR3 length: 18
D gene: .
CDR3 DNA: TGTGCCAGAAGCCCGAACCCACCTAACAGGGGAGCATACTATGGCTACACCTTC
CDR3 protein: CARSPNPPNRGAYYGYTF

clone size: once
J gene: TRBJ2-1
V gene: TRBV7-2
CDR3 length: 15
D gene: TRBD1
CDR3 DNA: TGTGCCAGCAGCCGCCGGGACAGGGGGTCCAATGAGCAGTTCTTC
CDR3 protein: CASSRRDRGSNEQFF

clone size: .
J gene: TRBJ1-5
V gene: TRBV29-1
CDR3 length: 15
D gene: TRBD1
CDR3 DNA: TGCAGCGTGCGTCTCACAGGGGAAAGTAATCAGCCCCAGCATTTT
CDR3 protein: CSVRLTGESNQPQHF

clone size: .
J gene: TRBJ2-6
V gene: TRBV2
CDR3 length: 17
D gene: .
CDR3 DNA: TGTGCCAGCAGACATACCGGGACACTCTCTGGGGCCAACGTCCTGACTTTC
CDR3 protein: CASRHTGTLSGANVLTF

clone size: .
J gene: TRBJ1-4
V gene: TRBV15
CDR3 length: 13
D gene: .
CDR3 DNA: TGTGCCACCAGCAAACAGTTTAATGAAAAACTGTTTTTT
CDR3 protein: CATSKQFNEKLFF

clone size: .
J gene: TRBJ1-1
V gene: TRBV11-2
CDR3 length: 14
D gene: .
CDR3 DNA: TGTGCCAGCAGCTTAGATAGCGGGAACACTGAAGCTTTCTTT
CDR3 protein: CASSLDSGNTEAFF

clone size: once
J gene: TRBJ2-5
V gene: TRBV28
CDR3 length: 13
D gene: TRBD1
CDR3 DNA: TGTGCCAGCAGTCACACAGGGGTAGAGACCCAGTACTTC
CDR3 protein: CASSHTGVETQYF

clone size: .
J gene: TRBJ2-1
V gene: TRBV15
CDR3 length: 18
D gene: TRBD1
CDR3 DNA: TGTGCCACCGAAAACCTATGGGGGACAGAAATCCCCTACAATGAGCAGTTCTTC
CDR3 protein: CATENLWGTEIPYNEQFF

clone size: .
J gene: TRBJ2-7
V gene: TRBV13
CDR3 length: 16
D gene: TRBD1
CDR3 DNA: TGTGCCAGCAGCCACAGACAGGGGAACGCAGACTACGAGCAGTACTTC
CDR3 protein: CASSHRQGNADYEQYF

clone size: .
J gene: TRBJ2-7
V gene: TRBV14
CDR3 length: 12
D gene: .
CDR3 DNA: TGTGCCAGCAGCCAACTATCGGGGGAGCAGTACTTC
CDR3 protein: CASSQLSGEQYF

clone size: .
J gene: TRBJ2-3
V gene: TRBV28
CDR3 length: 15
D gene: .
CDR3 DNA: TGTGCCAGCAGTGTTCATAGGAGGGGCACAGATACGCAGTATTTT
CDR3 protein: CASSVHRRGTDTQYF

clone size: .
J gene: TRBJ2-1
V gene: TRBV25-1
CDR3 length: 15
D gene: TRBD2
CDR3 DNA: TGTGCCAGCAGTGGTAGACTAGCGGGAGGGGGTGAGCAGTTCTTC
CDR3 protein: CASSGRLAGGGEQFF

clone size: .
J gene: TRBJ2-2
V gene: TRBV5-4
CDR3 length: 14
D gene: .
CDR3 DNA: TGTGCCAGCAGCTTGCAGGCGAACACCGGGGAGCTGTTTTTT
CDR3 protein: CASSLQANTGELFF

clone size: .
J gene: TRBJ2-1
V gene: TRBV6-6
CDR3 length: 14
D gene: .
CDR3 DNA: TGTGCCAGCAGTCACAGGACAGATCGCAATGAGCAGTTCTTC
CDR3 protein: CASSHRTDRNEQFF

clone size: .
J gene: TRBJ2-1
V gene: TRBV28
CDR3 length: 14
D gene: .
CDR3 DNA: TGTGCCAGCAGTTTTTCTACTTATACCAATGAGCAGTTCTTC
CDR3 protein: CASSFSTYTNEQFF

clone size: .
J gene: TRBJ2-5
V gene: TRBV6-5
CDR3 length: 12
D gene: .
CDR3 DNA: TGTGCCAGCAGGTCCTACCAAGAGACCCAGTACTTC
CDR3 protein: CASRSYQETQYF

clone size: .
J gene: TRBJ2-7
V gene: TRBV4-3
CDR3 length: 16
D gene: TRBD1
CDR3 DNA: TGCGCCAGCAGCCAAGTAATAAGGACAGGGGCCTACGAGCAGTACTTC
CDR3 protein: CASSQVIRTGAYEQYF

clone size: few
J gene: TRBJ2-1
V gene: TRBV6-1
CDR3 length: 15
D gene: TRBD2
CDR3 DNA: TGTGCCAGCAGTCCGACTAGCTGGGGTGACAATGAGCAGTTCTTC
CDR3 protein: CASSPTSWGDNEQFF

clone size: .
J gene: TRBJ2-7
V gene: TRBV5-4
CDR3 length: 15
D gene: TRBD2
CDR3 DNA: TGTGCCAGCAGCGGAGGGACTAGCGGGTCCTACGAGCAGTACTTC
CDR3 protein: CASSGGTSGSYEQYF

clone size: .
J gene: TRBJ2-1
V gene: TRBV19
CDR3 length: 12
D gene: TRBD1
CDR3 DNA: TGTGCCAGTAGAGACAGGGGCGATGAGCAGTTCTTC
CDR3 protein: CASRDRGDEQFF

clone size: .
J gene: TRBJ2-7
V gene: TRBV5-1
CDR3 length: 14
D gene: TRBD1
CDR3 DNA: TGCGCCAGCAGCTCGACAGGGGGAACCTACGAGCAGTACTTC
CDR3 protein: CASSSTGGTYEQYF

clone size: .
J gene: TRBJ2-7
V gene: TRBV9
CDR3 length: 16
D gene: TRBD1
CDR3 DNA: TGTGCCAGCAGCGGACACGGGACAGAATTTTACTACGAGCAGTACTTC
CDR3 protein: CASSGHGTEFYYEQYF

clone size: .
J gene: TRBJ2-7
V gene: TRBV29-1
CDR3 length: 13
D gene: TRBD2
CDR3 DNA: TGCAGCACAGGACTAGCGGGAATTGACGAGCAGTACTTC
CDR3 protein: CSTGLAGIDEQYF

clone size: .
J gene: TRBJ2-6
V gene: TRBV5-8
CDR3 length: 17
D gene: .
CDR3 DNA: TGTGCCAGCAGCTTGGACCCCCAGGACTCTGGGGCCAACGTCCTGACTTTC
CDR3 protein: CASSLDPQDSGANVLTF

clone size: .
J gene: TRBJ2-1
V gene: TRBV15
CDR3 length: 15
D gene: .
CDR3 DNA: TGTGCCACCAGCAGAGGCGGCTTACTTTACAATGAGCAGTTCTTC
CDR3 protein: CATSRGGLLYNEQFF

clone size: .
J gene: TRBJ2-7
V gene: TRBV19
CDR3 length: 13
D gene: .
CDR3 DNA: TGTGCCAGTAGTATTTTCCACATCTACGAGCAGTACTTC
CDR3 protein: CASSIFHIYEQYF

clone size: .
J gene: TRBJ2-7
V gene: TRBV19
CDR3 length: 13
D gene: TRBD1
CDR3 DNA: TGTGCCAGTAGTATTCTGACAGGGAACGAGCAGTACTTC
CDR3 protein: CASSILTGNEQYF

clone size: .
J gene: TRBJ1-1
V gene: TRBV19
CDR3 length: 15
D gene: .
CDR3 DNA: TGTGCCAGTAGTATTCCACGGGGAATGAGCACTGAAGCTTTCTTT
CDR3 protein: CASSIPRGMSTEAFF

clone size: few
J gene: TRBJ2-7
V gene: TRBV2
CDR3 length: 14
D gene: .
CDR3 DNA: TGTGCCAGCAGTGTGATGCGGCGCTCCTACGAGCAGTACTTC
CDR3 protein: CASSVMRRSYEQYF

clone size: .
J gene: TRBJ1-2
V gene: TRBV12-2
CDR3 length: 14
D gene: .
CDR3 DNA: TGTGCAAGTCGCCCTCCGGACAGGACCTATGGCTACACCTTC
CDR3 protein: CASRPPDRTYGYTF

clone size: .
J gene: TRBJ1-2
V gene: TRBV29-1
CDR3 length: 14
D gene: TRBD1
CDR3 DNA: TGCAGCGCCGTGGAGCGACAGGGGCCCTATGGCTACACCTTC
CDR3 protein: CSAVERQGPYGYTF

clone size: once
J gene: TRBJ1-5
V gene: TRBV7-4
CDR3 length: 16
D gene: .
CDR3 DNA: TGTGCCAGCACCCTCGATAGCCGGTATAGCAATCAGCCCCAGCATTTT
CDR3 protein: CASTLDSRYSNQPQHF

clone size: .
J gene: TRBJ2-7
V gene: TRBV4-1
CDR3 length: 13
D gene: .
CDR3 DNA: TGCGCCAGCAGCCAAAGTACAGGGTACGAGCAGTACTTC
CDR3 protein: CASSQSTGYEQYF

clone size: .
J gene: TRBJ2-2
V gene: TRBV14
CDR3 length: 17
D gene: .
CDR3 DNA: TGTGCCAGCAGCCAAGATATGACAGGTGTAAGGGCCGGGGAGCTGTTTTTT
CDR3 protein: CASSQDMTGVRAGELFF

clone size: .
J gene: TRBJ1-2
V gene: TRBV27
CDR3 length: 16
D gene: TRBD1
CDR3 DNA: TGTGCCAGCAGTGTCCGACAGGGACAGCCATCAGGCGGCTACACCTTC
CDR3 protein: CASSVRQGQPSGGYTF

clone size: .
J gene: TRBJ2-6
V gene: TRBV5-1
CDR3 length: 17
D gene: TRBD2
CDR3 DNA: TGCGCCAGCAGCTGGGGATGGGGGGGCTCTGGGGCCAACGTCCTGACTTTC
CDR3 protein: CASSWGWGGSGANVLTF

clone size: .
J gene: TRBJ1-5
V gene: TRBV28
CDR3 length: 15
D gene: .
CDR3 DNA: TGTGCCAGCAGCTTTCTAGAGGGGGGGACTCAGCCCCAGCATTTT
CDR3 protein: CASSFLEGGTQPQHF

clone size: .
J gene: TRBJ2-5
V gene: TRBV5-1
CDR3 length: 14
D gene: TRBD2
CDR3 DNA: TGCGCCAGCAGCTTAACTAGCGCCCAAGAGACCCAGTACTTC
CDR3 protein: CASSLTSAQETQYF